This T cell receptor beta chain was found in a study of shared clonotypes between healthy human individuals. The assay was immunoSEQ multiplex PCR, and TCRdb's table has in-frame clones only and misses some. The profile shows roughly 1.5 million clones, 98% of them singletons. Trimming took off 0 bases at V and 3 bases at J, with 13 bases between the two ends. Germline V gene lookup returns CDR1 SGDLS and CDR2 YYNGEE. CDR3 length equals 15 residues. The genes are TRBV9 and TRBJ2-7, with a tentative D call TRBD1 (5 bases). The clonotype was recovered from a man aged 25 to 40 in good health. The sequenced sample was naive CD4+ T cells sorted from blood. Subset described: CD45RA+ positively selected. CDR3 bases: TGTGCCAGCAGCGTAGGCAAGGGGCCTAACTACGAGCAGTACTTC. This translates into CASSVGKGPNYEQYF. Full variable domain (outside the CDR3, taken from reference TRBV9 and TRBJ2-7): DSGVTQTPKHLITATGQRVTLRCSPRSGDLSVYWYQQSLDQGLQFLIQYYNGEERAKGNILERFSAQQFPDLHSELNLSSLELGDSALYFCASSVGKGPNYEQYFGPGTRLTVT.